These T cell receptor beta chains were read from a single sample in a study of spatial heterogeneity in lung cancer. TCRdb re-analysed the 5' RACE reads in MiXCR, keeping a single row per CDR3 protein. The table records some 100,000 distinct CDR3 sequences, more than 10% of them present only once. The starting material was PBMCs, obtained at surgery. The source of these receptors is a male donor with early-stage non-small cell lung cancer. Each CDR3 is given with its conserved first and last residue. D genes are given only for firm matches. The size of a clone is reported for some rows only, either as once, few or many, or as a class for expanded clones.

TRBJ2-2 | . | . | TRBV11-3 | CASRPGVGPDTGELFF | TGTGCCAGCAGACCCGGTGTGGGCCCGGACACCGGGGAGCTGTTTTTT
TRBJ2-3 | many | TRBD2 | TRBV5-1 | CASSLAWVTSGAHTDTQYF | TGCGCCAGCAGCTTGGCCTGGGTGACTAGCGGAGCACACACAGATACGCAGTATTTT
TRBJ2-1 | many | TRBD2 | TRBV29-1 | CSVRTSGDSSYNEQFF | TGCAGCGTTCGGACTAGCGGAGACAGCTCCTACAATGAGCAGTTCTTC
TRBJ2-7 | few | . | TRBV5-4 | CASSHLQRTAEQYF | TGTGCCAGCAGTCACCTTCAAAGAACGGCCGAGCAGTACTTC
TRBJ2-1 | . | TRBD2 | TRBV10-3 | CAISGSGSKSEQFF | TGTGCCATCAGTGGAAGCGGGAGTAAAAGTGAGCAGTTCTTC
TRBJ1-5 | few | . | TRBV5-5 | CASSLGQLNQPQHF | TGTGCCAGCAGCTTGGGGCAGCTCAATCAGCCCCAGCATTTT
TRBJ1-1 | many | . | TRBV11-2 | CASSKARGTEAFF | TGTGCCAGCAGCAAGGCCCGGGGCACTGAAGCTTTCTTT
TRBJ2-6 | few | . | TRBV4-1 | CASTSTFKTGANVLTF | TGCGCCAGCACCTCAACTTTTAAAACTGGGGCCAACGTCCTGACTTTC
TRBJ2-2 | . | . | TRBV11-1 | CASQLTDRGELFF | TGTGCCAGCCAATTGACGGACCGCGGGGAGCTGTTTTTT
TRBJ2-7 | many | . | TRBV2 | CASSDSYEQYF | TGTGCCAGCAGTGACAGCTACGAGCAGTACTTC
TRBJ1-1 | . | . | TRBV28 | CASRRGPRENTEAFF | TGTGCCAGCAGGCGGGGCCCCAGGGAGAACACTGAAGCTTTCTTT
TRBJ1-1 | . | TRBD1 | TRBV5-1 | CASSLPTGGTEAFF | TGCGCCAGCAGCTTGCCCACAGGGGGCACTGAAGCTTTCTTT